The 4 T cell receptor beta chains in this list originate from one sample, sequenced in a study of CD8+ T cells in alopecia areata. Treatment noted: oral pan-JAK inhibitor, 5-10 mg twice daily. Alopecia areata patients provided lesional scalp punch biopsies and peripheral blood. Sequencing relied on a cDNA template that was reverse transcribed from extracted RNA. Using immunoSEQ multiplex PCR, the repertoire was profiled, and TCRdb retains in-frame clones only, with some absent. The table includes some 19,000 clones, 59% detected once. The sequenced sample was skin, obtained at week 4, from a patient treated with tofacitinib. These receptors were collected from a human donor with alopecia areata.

This clone appeared a few times. The V gene is TRBV7-2, the J gene TRBJ2-5, with D possibly being TRBD2 (7 bases). The CDR3 is 15 residues long. Germline V lookup: CDR1 SGHTA, CDR2 FQGNSA. V gave up 5 bases and J gave up 3 bases, with 16 bases separating them. CDR3 residues: CASSPRGAWEETQYF. CDR3 nucleotide sequence: TGTGCCAGCAGCCCCCGGGGGGCATGGGAAGAGACCCAGTACTTC.

The chain has TRBV28 and TRBJ1-6, with D possibly matching TRBD1 (5 bases). Germline lookup yields CDR1 MDHEN and CDR2 SYDVKM. V dropped 8 bases and J dropped 0 bases, with 14 bases sitting between them. This CDR3 region has 16 residues. DNA of the CDR3: TGTGCCAGCCGGAGTCCAGGGAGCTCCTATAATTCACCCCTCCACTTT. It encodes CASRSPGSSYNSPLHF.

This clone was found a few times. The CDR3 loop is CASSSPGDRGLGNTGELFF. The CDR3 region has the DNA TGTGCCAGCAGCTCACCCGGGGACAGGGGGTTAGGGAACACCGGGGAGCTGTTTTTT. The chain couples TRBV5-5 to TRBJ2-2; 11 bases match TRBD1. CDR1 SGHKS and CDR2 YYEKEE come from the germline V gene (reference sequence). The CDR3 covers 19 residues. V gave up 3 bases and J gave up 1 base; unmatched junction bases: 11.

The chain uses TRBV5-1 and TRBJ2-3; D remains unclear. Looked up from germline, CDR1 is SGHRS and CDR2 is YFSETQ. Trimming shortened V by 0 bases and J by 5 bases, and 10 bases separated the two germline ends. The CDR3 extends over 14 amino acids. As DNA, the CDR3 is TGCGCCAGCAGCTTGGGAGGAGAACAAGATACGCAGTATTTT. Translation: CASSLGGEQDTQYF.